This T cell receptor (beta chain) appears in the sequencing data of a study of blood T cells in healthy people across ages. The second PCR ran about 6 to 12 cycles with a sample-barcoded 5' primer and J-beta primers. Every cDNA molecule bore a tag from a template-switch adaptor containing 12 random nucleotides. One entry per CDR3 protein, called by TCRdb with MiXCR from the 5' RACE reads. The data contain roughly 1,700,000 distinct CDR3 sequences, roughly 28% of them singletons. Total RNA extracted from each sample amounted to at least 6 micrograms. Germline V gene sequence: CDR1 DFQATT, CDR2 SNEGSKA (reference sequence). This CDR3 spans 14 amino acids. The V segment lost 5 bases and the J segment 4 bases; nucleotides outside the gene matches: 7.

Source material: blood. This sequence was found in a woman under 40 in good health. The genes are TRBV20-1 and TRBJ2-3; the match to TRBD2 covers 9 bases. CDR3 DNA: TGCAGTGCTGATAGCGGGAGCAGGGCAGATACGCAGTATTTT. It is translated as CSADSGSRADTQYF.